This paragraph reports one T cell receptor (beta chain). In germline, CDR1 is SGHVS, CDR2 FNYEAQ. There are 15 residues in the CDR3. Unmatched junction bases numbered 2, after V lost 1 base and J lost 3 bases. This record comes from a study of blood T cell repertoires in COVID-19. TCRdb keeps only in-frame clones here, not all; method: immunoSEQ multiplex PCR. This sample has 60,000 to 85,000 clones, with approximately 92% found just once. This clonotype was sampled from a woman aged 45-65 years with active COVID-19. J is TRBJ1-1 and V is TRBV7-6; 10 positions agree with TRBD1. Sequencing input: peripheral blood. The CDR3 nucleotides read TGTGCCAGCAGCTTAGAGGGACAGGGGTACACTGAAGCTTTCTTT. Translated: CASSLEGQGYTEAFF.